This paragraph covers one T cell receptor beta chain sequence. Some clones are missing from TCRdb's copy, which holds only in-frame ones; the method was immunoSEQ multiplex PCR. The repertoire holds about 76,000 clones, with around nine tenths as singletons. The record originates from a study of blood T cell repertoires in COVID-19. Study-wide context: The analysed material was cDNA or gDNA that came from T cells, B-cell-depleted T cells, or PBMCs.

CDR1 MDHEN and CDR2 SYDVKM come from the germline V gene. J gave up 4 bases and V 5 bases, and 11 bases lay outside the gene matches. The CDR3 covers 16 residues. The origin of this receptor is a human donor in a cohort sampled during active COVID-19. Sequencing was done on a sample of peripheral blood. The chain carries TRBV28 and TRBJ1-2, with TRBD1 matching over 9 bases. The CDR3 sequence: CASSLGVGTGPYGYTF. In nucleotides, the CDR3 is TGTGCCAGCAGTCTGGGCGTAGGGACAGGGCCCTATGGCTACACCTTC.